What follows are 23 T cell receptor beta chains derived from one specimen sequenced in a study of identical twins (TCRdb year 2016). Library preparation used 5' RACE. Sequencing took place on an Illumina HiSeq 2000. TCRdb reprocessed the public reads (quality trimming at Q25 with fastp, clone calling with MiXCR) and kept in-frame beta chains. One record per CDR3 amino acid sequence lists the most common genes and DNA. The sample records 600,000 to 850,000 distinct CDR3 sequences, 15% to 20% of which are singletons. Around 14% of the sample belongs to the ten largest clones. The data were also submitted as part of a second study, on T cells expressing NK-cell markers.

The sequenced material came from PBMCs. All receptors derive from a woman between 18 and 29 years old in good health.

The sample holds a few counts of this clonotype. The chain joins TRBV12-3 or TRBV12-4 to TRBJ2-7; 7 positions match TRBD1. This CDR3 is 14 amino acids long. With V trimmed by 3 bases and J by 6 bases, 8 bases remained unmatched. The CDR3 bases are TGTGCCAGCAGTTTCTCTCTTTCAGGGGGCGAGCAGTACTTC. Its protein product is CASSFSLSGGEQYF.

The chain has TRBV20-1 and TRBJ1-5, with D possibly being TRBD1 (5 bases). The ends were cut back, 2 bases at V and 2 bases at J, with 10 bases in the middle. The CDR3 spans 14 residues. Germline V gene data show CDR1 as DFQATT and CDR2 as SNEGSKA (reference sequence). The CDR3 bases are TGCAGTGCTAGACTGGGAGGGGGCAATCAGCCCCAGCATTTT. It codes for CSARLGGGNQPQHF.

This clonotype was recorded a few times. The CDR3 DNA is TGTGCCAGCAGCCTCCAGACTAGCGGGAAAGCCCATGAGCAGTTCTTC. Translation: CASSLQTSGKAHEQFF. This chain connects TRBV3-1 to TRBJ2-1; 11 bases agree with TRBD2. Per germline, CDR1 LGHDT and CDR2 YNNKEL (reference sequence). CDR3 length equals 16 residues. The junction had 10 bases not matched to a gene; V was cut back by 4 bases and J by 8 bases.

The CDR3 region has the DNA TGCAGCGTGTTTTTCCGGGACAGGGAGGCCGGGGAGCTGTTTTTT. It yields the protein CSVFFRDREAGELFF. The V call is TRBV29-1, the J call TRBJ2-2, with TRBD1 matching 9 bases. Germline values: CDR1 SQVTM, CDR2 ANQGSEA. J was trimmed by 6 bases and V by 6 bases; bases with no gene match: 11. The CDR3 has 15 amino acids.

This clonotype was observed a few times. The chain uses TRBV10-2 and TRBJ2-4; D remains unclear. The CDR3 is 11 residues long. Trimming stripped 9 bases from V and 6 bases from J, with 9 bases between. CDR1 is WSHSY, CDR2 SAAADI, per germline. The CDR3 loop is CASYNRNIQYF. CDR3 DNA sequence: TGCGCCAGTTACAACAGAAACATTCAGTACTTC.

V and J are TRBV7-2 and TRBJ2-5; 13 nucleotides align to TRBD2. The CDR3 is made up of 16 amino acids. V shed 5 bases and J 7 bases; nucleotides not matched to a gene: 10. CDR1 and CDR2 from the germline V gene are SGHTA and FQGNSA. The CDR3 bases are TGTGCCAGCAGCGGAAGGACTAGCGGGAGCTTCAGGACCCAGTACTTC. Translated: CASSGRTSGSFRTQYF.

J is TRBJ2-7 and V is TRBV6-1, with 7 nucleotides matching TRBD1. Germline trimming cut 6 bases from V and 3 bases from J; bases unmatched to any gene: 8. Looked up from germline, CDR1 is MNHNS and CDR2 is SASEGT. The CDR3 spans 14 residues. CDR3 DNA: TGTGCCAGCAGCAACAGGGGTAGTCACTACGAGCAGTACTTC. Its protein is CASSNRGSHYEQYF.

The V and J genes are TRBV6-5 and TRBJ2-3; D is possibly TRBD1 (6 bases). Germline V gene sequence: CDR1 MNHEY, CDR2 SVGAGI. The CDR3 has 14 residues. Trimming stripped 4 bases from V and 6 bases from J, with 14 bases between. CDR3 sequence reads: CASSFRQDGDTQYF. CDR3 DNA: TGTGCCAGCAGTTTCCGACAGGACGGCGATACGCAGTATTTT.

This clonotype was detected only a few times. The rearrangement links TRBV12-3 or TRBV12-4 to TRBJ1-1, with D unresolved. The CDR3 covers 12 residues. V lost 6 bases and J 9 bases, leaving 14 bases between the germline ends. The DNA for the CDR3 is TGTGCCAGCAGAACAACGACGGTGCAAGCTTTCTTT. Protein: CASRTTTVQAFF.

The chain uses TRBV20-1 and TRBJ1-1; D unresolved. The CDR3 has 9 amino acids. Germline lookup yields CDR1 DFQATT and CDR2 SNEGSKA (reference sequence). CDR3 loop: CRTAPEAFF. CDR3 DNA: TGCAGAACCGCCCCTGAAGCTTTCTTT.

This clonotype turned up a few times. The V gene is TRBV12-3 or TRBV12-4, the J gene TRBJ2-3, with D possibly being TRBD1 (5 bases). CDR3 length: 14 amino acids. The V end was cut by 8 bases, the J end by 4 bases, with 16 bases between. The CDR3 spells CASEGQQAPDTQYF. CDR3 sequence (DNA): TGTGCCAGCGAAGGCCAACAGGCCCCAGATACGCAGTATTTT.

A few counts support this clonotype. The chain carries TRBV29-1 and TRBJ2-1, with D possibly matching TRBD2 (5 bases). Between the trimmed V and J ends, which lost 4 bases and 0 bases, there was a span of 19 bases. The CDR3 totals 17 residues. Per the germline V gene, CDR1 is SQVTM and CDR2 is ANQGSEA. CDR3 sequence: CSVAGSRSSSSYNEQFF. The CDR3 coding sequence is TGCAGCGTTGCGGGGAGCCGGAGCTCTAGCTCCTACAATGAGCAGTTCTTC.

This clonotype was counted between two and nine times. The V and J genes are TRBV20-1 and TRBJ2-1; 9 bases fit TRBD2. The trim removed 5 bases at V and 9 bases at J, leaving 11 bases unmatched. The CDR3 length is 14 residues. Per the germline V gene, CDR1 is DFQATT and CDR2 is SNEGSKA (reference sequence). CDR3 sequence reads: CSASTGTSSGEQFF. In DNA, the CDR3 is TGCAGTGCTTCAACCGGGACTAGCTCCGGTGAGCAGTTCTTC.

V is TRBV7-2 and J is TRBJ2-7, with TRBD1 identical over 7 bases. The germline V gene encodes CDR1 SGHTA and CDR2 FQGNSA. After removal of 5 bases from V and 7 bases from J, the junction contained 14 bases not matched to a gene. There are 15 residues in the CDR3. In DNA form, the CDR3 reads TGTGCCAGCAGCGAGACAGGGCGGGCTAGGGGGGAGCAGTACTTC. Its protein is CASSETGRARGEQYF.

The chain has TRBV14 and TRBJ2-1; 8 bases are shared with TRBD2. The CDR3 is 14 residues long. V trimming: 4 bases; J trimming: 14 bases; junction bases outside the gene matches: 13. From germline, CDR1 is SGHDN and CDR2 FVKESK. The CDR3 DNA is TGTGCCAGCAGCCCATCAACTACGCGGGAGGAGGAGTTCTTC. Protein sequence: CASSPSTTREEEFF.

J is TRBJ2-7 and V is TRBV5-6; D not resolved. Trimming removed 2 bases from V and 1 base from J, with 16 bases in between. CDR1 and CDR2 from the germline V gene are SGHDT and YYEEEE. There are 16 residues in the CDR3. The CDR3 protein is CASSFGRKDSSYEQYF. The CDR3 coding sequence is TGTGCCAGCAGCTTTGGACGGAAGGATTCATCCTACGAGCAGTACTTC.

This chain uses TRBV29-1 with TRBJ1-5; D remains ambiguous. Trimming shortened V by 4 bases and J by 0 bases, and 4 bases separated the two germline ends. CDR3 length: 12 residues. The germline CDR1 and CDR2 sequences are SQVTM and ANQGSEA. As DNA, the CDR3 is TGCAGCGTTGGGAGTAGCAATCAGCCCCAGCATTTT. Amino acids: CSVGSSNQPQHF.

This clonotype was observed a few times. This sequence joins TRBV5-1 and TRBJ2-7; D is undetermined. CDR1 SGHRS and CDR2 YFSETQ come from the germline V gene. The length of the CDR3 is 15 residues. Trimming left V 3 bases short and J 1 base short, with 14 bases between. The CDR3 DNA is TGCGCCAGCAGCTCTTACCGGGCCCAGTCCTACGAGCAGTACTTC. Its translation is CASSSYRAQSYEQYF. Variable domain in full (rest from reference TRBV5-1 and TRBJ2-7): KAGVTQTPRYLIKTRGQQVTLSCSPISGHRSVSWYQQTPGQGLQFLFEYFSETQRNKGNFPGRFSGRQFSNSRSEMNVSTLELGDSALYLCASSSYRAQSYEQYFGPGTRLTVT.

Only a few counts were recorded for this clonotype. V is TRBV29-1 and J is TRBJ2-4, with TRBD1 matching 8 bases. The CDR3 consists of 17 residues. Trimming at V came to 5 bases and at J to 0 bases, leaving 12 bases not matched to a gene. Per germline, CDR1 SQVTM and CDR2 ANQGSEA. Written as DNA, the CDR3 is TGCAGCGTTTCTAATGACCGACAGGGGATAGCCAAAAACATTCAGTACTTC. Its translation is CSVSNDRQGIAKNIQYF. Full variable domain (outside the CDR3, taken from reference TRBV29-1 and TRBJ2-4): SAVISQKPSRDICQRGTSLTIQCQVDSQVTMMFWYRQQPGQSLTLIATANQGSEATYESGFVIDKFPISRPNLTFSTLTVSNMSPEDSSIYLCSVSNDRQGIAKNIQYFGAGTRLSVL.

For this clonotype: The conserved phenylalanine or tryptophan normally closing the CDR3 is absent here, so this likely arose from a read error. This chain links TRBV6-9 with TRBJ2-3; the match to TRBD1 covers 9 bases. Germline assignment: CDR1 MNHGY and CDR2 SVAAGI. J was trimmed by 5 bases and V by 4 bases; bases with no gene match: 10. The CDR3 runs 16 residues. The CDR3 nucleotides read TGTGCCAGCAGTTCCCTACCGGGACAGGGCGGAGATACGCAGTATCTT. Translation: CASSSLPGQGGDTQYL.

This clonotype has more than one count but fewer than ten. The chain links TRBV29-1 to TRBJ2-3; D is unclear. V lost 4 bases to trimming and J lost 6 bases, with 17 bases between them. Per the germline V gene, CDR1 is SQVTM and CDR2 is ANQGSEA. The CDR3 contains 14 residues. Written as DNA, the CDR3 is TGCAGCGTTGCGGACCGTCTCATTTTGGATACGCAGTATTTT. Translating it yields CSVADRLILDTQYF.

This clonotype has only a few counts. The V call is TRBV5-1, the J call TRBJ2-1, with 10 positions matching TRBD2. This CDR3 region has 14 residues. CDR1 SGHRS and CDR2 YFSETQ come from the germline V gene. V was pared by 7 bases and J by 8 bases, with 9 bases of the junction left unmatched. This chain's CDR3 is CASHTSGTSDEQFF. Here the CDR3 DNA reads TGCGCCAGCCATACTAGCGGGACAAGCGATGAGCAGTTCTTC.

This clonotype was observed a handful of times. This sequence joins TRBV12-3 or TRBV12-4 and TRBJ1-1; D gene ambiguous. The CDR3 length is 14 residues. The V end lost 3 bases, the J end lost 1 base, and 9 bases lay between the germline ends. CDR3 sequence (DNA): TGTGCCAGCAGTTTTGTCCCAGAGAACACTGAAGCTTTCTTT. Translation: CASSFVPENTEAFF.